One T cell receptor beta chain is described in this entry. Its antigen is unidentified. V was pared by 1 base and J by 3 bases, with 7 bases between. This CDR3 has 13 residues. Per the germline V gene, CDR1 is LGHNA and CDR2 is YNFKEQ. This sample is part of a study of T-cell memory formation after mild COVID-19. Study results and limitations: From day 15 to 85, contracting clones were balanced between CD4 and CD8, whereas later expanders leaned toward CD4+.

Constant-segment primers and 5'RACE yielded cDNA libraries for TCR alpha and TCR beta, each carrying sample barcodes and UMIs. A single record per CDR3 protein comes from TCRdb applying MiXCR to the 5' RACE reads. The sample holds more than 400,000 distinct CDR3 sequences, 15% to 20% seen once. This clonotype originated in an adult woman who had mild COVID-19 (a few samples of this study predate the infection). Cell type and time point are not known. V gene TRBV4-2 combines with J gene TRBJ2-7; no clear D gene. The material sequenced was PBMCs or a T cell subset sorted from them (not recorded which). The CDR3 here is CASSQGLFYEQYF. The CDR3 nucleotides are TGTGCCAGCAGCCAAGGACTGTTCTACGAGCAGTACTTC.